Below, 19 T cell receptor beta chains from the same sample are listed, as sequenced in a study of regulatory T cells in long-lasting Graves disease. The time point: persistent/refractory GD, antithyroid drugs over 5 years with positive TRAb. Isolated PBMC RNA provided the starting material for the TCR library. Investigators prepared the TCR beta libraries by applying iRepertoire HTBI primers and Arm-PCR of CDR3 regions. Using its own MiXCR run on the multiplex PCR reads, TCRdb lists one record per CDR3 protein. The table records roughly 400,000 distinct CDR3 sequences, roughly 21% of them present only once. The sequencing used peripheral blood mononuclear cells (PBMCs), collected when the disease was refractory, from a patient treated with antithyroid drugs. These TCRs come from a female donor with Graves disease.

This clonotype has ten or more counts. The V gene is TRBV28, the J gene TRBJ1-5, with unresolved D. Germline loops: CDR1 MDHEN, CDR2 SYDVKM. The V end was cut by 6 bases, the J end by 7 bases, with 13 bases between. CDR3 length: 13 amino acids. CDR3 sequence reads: CASSNAGNQPQHF. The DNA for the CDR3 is TGTGCCAGCAGCAACGCTGGGAACCAGCCCCAGCATTTT.

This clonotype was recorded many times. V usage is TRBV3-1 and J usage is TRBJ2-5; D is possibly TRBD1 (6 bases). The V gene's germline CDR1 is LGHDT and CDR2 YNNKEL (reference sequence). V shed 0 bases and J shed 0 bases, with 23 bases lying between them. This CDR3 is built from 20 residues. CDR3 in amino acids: CASSQDLGAGSPTYQETQYF. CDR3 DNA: TGTGCCAGCAGCCAAGATCTGGGGGCAGGAAGCCCCACGTACCAAGAGACCCAGTACTTC.

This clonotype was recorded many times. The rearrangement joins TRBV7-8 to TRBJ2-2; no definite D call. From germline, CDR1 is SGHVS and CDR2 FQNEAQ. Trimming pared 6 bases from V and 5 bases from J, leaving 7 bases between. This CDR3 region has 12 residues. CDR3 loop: CASRGRTGELFF. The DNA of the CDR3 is TGTGCCAGCAGGGGAAGGACCGGGGAGCTGTTTTTT. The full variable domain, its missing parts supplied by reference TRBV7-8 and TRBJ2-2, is GAGVSQSPRYKVAKRGQDVALRCDPISGHVSLFWYQQALGQGPEFLTYFQNEAQLDKSGLPSDRFFAERPEGSVSTLKIQRTQQEDSAVYLCASRGRTGELFFGEGSRLTVL.

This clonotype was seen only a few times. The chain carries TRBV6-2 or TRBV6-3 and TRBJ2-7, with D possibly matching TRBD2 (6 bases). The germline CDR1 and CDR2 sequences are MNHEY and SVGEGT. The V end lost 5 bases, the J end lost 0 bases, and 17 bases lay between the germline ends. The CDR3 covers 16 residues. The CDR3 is CASSHGGTVSSYEQYF. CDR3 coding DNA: TGTGCCAGCAGTCACGGAGGGACCGTAAGCTCCTACGAGCAGTACTTC.

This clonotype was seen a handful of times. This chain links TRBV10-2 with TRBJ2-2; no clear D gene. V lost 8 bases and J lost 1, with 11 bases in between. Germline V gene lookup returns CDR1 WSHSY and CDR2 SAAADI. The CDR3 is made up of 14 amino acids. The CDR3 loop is CASVGSRNTGELFF. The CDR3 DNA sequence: TGCGCCAGCGTAGGGTCCCGGAACACCGGGGAGCTGTTTTTT.

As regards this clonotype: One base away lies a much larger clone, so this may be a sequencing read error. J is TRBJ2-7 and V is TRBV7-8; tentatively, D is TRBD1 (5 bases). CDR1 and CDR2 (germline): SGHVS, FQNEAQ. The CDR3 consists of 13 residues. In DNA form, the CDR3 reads TGTGCCAGCGGGGCGCTAGGAGCCTTCGAGCGGTACTTC. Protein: CASGALGAFERYF.

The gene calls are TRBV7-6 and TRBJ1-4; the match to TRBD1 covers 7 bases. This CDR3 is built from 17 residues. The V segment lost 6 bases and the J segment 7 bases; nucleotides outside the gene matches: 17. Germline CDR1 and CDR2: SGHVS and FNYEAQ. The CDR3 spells CASSLPASQGCAEKLFF. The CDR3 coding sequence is TGTGCCAGCAGTCTTCCGGCTTCACAGGGGTGTGCTGAAAAACTGTTTTTT.

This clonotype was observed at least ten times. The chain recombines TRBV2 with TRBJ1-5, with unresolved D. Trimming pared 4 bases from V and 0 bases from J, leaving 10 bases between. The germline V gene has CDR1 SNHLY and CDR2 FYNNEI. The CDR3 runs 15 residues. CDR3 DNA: TGTGCCAGCAGTGTCTTTGATCATAGCAATCAGCCCCAGCATTTT. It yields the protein CASSVFDHSNQPQHF.

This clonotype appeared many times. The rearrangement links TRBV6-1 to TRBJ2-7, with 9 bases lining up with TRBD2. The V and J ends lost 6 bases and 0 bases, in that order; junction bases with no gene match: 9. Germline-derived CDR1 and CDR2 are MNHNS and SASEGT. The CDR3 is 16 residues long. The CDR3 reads CASRPTWTSDSYEQYF. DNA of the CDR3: TGTGCCAGCAGACCGACATGGACTAGCGACTCCTACGAGCAGTACTTC.

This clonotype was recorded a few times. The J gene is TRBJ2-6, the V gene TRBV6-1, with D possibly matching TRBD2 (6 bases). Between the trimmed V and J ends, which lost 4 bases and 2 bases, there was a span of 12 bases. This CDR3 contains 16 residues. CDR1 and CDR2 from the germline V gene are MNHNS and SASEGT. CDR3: CASSGGTLAGANVLTF. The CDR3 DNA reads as TGTGCCAGCAGTGGGGGGACTCTCGCTGGGGCCAACGTCCTGACTTTC.

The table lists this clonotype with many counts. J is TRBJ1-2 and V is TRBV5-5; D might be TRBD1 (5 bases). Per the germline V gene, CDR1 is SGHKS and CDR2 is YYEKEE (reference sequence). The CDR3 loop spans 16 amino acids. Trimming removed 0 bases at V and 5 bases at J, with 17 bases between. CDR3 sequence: CASSLAPGLTTYGYTF. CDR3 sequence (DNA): TGTGCCAGCAGCTTGGCCCCGGGACTTACAACTTATGGCTACACCTTC.

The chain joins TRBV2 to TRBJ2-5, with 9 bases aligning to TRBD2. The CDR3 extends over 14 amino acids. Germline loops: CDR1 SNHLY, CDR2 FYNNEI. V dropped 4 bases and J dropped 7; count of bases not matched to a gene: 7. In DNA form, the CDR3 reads TGTGCCAGCAGTGGGGGAGCGGGAGGTGGGACCCAGTACTTC. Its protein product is CASSGGAGGGTQYF.

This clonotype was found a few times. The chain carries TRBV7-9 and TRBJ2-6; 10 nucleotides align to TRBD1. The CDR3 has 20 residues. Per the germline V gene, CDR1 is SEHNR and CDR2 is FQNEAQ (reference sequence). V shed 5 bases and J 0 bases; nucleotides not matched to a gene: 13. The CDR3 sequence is CASSTTRGQGTHSGANVLTF. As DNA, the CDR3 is TGTGCCAGCAGCACCACCAGGGGACAGGGGACCCACTCTGGGGCCAACGTCCTGACTTTC.

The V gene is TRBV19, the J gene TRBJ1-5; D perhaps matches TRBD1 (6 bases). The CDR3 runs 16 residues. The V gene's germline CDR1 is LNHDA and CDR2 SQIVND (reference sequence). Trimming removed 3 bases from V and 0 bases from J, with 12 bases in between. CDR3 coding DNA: TGTGCCAGTAGTATTACAACAGGGAATAGCAATCAGCCCCAGCATTTT. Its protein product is CASSITTGNSNQPQHF.

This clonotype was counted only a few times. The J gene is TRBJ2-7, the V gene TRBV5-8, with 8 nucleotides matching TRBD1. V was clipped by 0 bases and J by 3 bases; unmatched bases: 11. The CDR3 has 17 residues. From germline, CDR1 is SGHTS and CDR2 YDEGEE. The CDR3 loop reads CASSLARVRDRNYEQYF. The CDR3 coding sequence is TGTGCCAGCAGCTTGGCCAGAGTTCGGGACAGGAACTACGAGCAGTACTTC.

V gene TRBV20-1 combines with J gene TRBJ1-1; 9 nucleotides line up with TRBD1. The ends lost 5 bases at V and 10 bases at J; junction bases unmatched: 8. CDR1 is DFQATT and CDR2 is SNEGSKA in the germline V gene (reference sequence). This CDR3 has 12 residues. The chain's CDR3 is CSAETGGFRAFF. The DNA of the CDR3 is TGCAGTGCTGAAACAGGGGGCTTTAGAGCTTTCTTT.

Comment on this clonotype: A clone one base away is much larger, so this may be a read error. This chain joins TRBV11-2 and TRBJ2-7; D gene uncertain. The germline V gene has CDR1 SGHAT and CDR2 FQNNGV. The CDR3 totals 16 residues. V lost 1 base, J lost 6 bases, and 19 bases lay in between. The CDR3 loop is CASSLVSQISPREQYF. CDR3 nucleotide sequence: TGTGCCAGCAGCTTAGTATCCCAGATTAGTCCCCGCGAGCAGTACTTC.

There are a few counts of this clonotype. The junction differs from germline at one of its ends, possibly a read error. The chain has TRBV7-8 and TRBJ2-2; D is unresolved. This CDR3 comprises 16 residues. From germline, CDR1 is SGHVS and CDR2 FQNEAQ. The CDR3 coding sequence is TGTACCAGCAGCTTTTCTAACGACCTGAACACCGGGGAGCTGTTTTTT. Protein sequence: CTSSFSNDLNTGELFF.

CDR3 region: CASSWLRDSYNSPLHF. DNA for the CDR3: TGTGCCAGTAGTTGGCTCCGGGACTCCTATAATTCACCCCTCCACTTT. The chain uses TRBV19 and TRBJ1-6, with D hard to call. V was pared by 5 bases and J by 0 bases, with 11 bases between. This CDR3 comprises 16 residues. Germline V gene lookup returns CDR1 LNHDA and CDR2 SQIVND (reference sequence). Full variable domain (rest looked up from reference TRBV19 and TRBJ1-6): DGGITQSPKYLFRKEGQNVTLSCEQNLNHDAMYWYRQDPGQGLRLIYYSQIVNDFQKGDIAEGYSVSREKKESFPLTVTSAQKNPTAFYLCASSWLRDSYNSPLHFGNGTRLTVT.